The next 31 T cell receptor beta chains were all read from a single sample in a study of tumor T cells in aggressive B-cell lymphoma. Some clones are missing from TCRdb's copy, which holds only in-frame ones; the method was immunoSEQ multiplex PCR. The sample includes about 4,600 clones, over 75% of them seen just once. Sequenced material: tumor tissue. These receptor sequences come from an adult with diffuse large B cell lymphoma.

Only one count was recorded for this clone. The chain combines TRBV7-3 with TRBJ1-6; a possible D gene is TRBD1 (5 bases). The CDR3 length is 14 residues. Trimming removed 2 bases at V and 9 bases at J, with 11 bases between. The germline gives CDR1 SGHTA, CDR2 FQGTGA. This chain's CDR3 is CASSLQGASSPLHF. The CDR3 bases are TGTGCCAGCAGCTTACAAGGGGCGAGTTCACCCCTCCACTTT.

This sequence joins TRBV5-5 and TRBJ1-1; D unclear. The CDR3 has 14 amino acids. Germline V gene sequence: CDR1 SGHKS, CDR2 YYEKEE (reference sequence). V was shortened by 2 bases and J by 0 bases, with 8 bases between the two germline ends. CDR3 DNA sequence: TGTGCCAGCAGCTTTACAGTTATGAACACTGAAGCTTTCTTT. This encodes CASSFTVMNTEAFF. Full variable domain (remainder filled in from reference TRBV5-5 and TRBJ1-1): DAGVTQSPTHLIKTRGQQVTLRCSPISGHKSVSWYQQVLGQGPQFIFQYYEKEERGRGNFPDRFSARQFPNYSSELNVNALLLGDSALYLCASSFTVMNTEAFFGQGTRLTVV.

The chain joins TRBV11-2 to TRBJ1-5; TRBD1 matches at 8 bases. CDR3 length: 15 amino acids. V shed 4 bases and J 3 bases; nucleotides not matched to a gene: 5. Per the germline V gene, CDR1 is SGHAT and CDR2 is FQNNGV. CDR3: CASSSGDRNNQPQHF. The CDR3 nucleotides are TGTGCCAGCAGCTCCGGGGACAGGAACAATCAGCCCCAGCATTTT.

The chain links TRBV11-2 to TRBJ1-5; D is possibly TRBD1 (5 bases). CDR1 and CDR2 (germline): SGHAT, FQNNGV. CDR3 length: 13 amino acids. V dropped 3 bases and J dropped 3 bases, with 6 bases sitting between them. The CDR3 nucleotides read TGTGCCAGCAGCTTGACAGACAATCAGCCCCAGCATTTT. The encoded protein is CASSLTDNQPQHF.

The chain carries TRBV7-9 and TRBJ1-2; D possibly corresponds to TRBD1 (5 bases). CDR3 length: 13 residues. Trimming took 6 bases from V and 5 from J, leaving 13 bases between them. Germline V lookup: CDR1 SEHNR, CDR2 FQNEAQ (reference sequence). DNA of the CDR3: TGTGCCAGCAGTTTGACAGAAGTATATGGCTACACCTTC. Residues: CASSLTEVYGYTF.

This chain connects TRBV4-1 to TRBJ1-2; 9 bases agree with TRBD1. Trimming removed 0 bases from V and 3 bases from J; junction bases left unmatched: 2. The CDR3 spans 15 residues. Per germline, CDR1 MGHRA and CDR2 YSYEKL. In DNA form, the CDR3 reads TGCGCCAGCAGCCAAGATAGGACAGGGGACTATGGCTACACCTTC. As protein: CASSQDRTGDYGYTF.

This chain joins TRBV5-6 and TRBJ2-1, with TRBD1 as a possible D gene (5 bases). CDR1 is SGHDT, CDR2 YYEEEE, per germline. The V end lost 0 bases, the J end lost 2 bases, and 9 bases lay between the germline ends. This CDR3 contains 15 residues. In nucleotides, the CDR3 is TGTGCCAGCAGCTTGGGATTGGGGCCCTACAATGAGCAGTTCTTC. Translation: CASSLGLGPYNEQFF.

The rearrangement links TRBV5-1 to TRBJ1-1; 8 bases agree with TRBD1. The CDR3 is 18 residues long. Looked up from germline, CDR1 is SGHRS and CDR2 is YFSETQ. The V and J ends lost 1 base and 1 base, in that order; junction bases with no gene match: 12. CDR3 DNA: TGCGCCAGCAGCTTGAGAAGCAGGGGGACAGGTGGGAACACTGAAGCTTTCTTT. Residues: CASSLRSRGTGGNTEAFF.

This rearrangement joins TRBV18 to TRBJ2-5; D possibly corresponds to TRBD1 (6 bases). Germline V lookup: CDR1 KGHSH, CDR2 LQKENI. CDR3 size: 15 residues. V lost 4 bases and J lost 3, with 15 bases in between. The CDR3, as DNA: TGTGCCAGCTCACGAACTATGGCAGGGGAAGAGACCCAGTACTTC. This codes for CASSRTMAGEETQYF.

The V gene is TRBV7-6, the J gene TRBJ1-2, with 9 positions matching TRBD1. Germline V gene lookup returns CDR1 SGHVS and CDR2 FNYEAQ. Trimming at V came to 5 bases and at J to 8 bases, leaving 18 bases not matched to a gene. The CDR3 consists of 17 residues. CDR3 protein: CASSLSPRDRERRGYTF. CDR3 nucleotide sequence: TGTGCCAGCAGCCTTAGTCCCCGGGACAGGGAACGTCGAGGCTACACCTTC.

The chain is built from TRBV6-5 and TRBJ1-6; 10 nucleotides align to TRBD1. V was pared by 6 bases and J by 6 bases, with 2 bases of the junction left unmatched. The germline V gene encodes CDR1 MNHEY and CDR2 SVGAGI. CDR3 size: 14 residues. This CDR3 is CASSWTGGNSPLHF. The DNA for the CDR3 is TGTGCCAGCAGCTGGACAGGGGGTAATTCACCCCTCCACTTT.

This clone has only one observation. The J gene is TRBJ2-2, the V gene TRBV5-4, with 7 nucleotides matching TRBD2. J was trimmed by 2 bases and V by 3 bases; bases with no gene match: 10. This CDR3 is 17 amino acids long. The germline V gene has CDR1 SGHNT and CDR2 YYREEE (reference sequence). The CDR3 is CASSSGGAGLNTGELFF. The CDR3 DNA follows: TGTGCCAGCAGCTCGGGCGGGGCGGGACTAAACACCGGGGAGCTGTTTTTT.

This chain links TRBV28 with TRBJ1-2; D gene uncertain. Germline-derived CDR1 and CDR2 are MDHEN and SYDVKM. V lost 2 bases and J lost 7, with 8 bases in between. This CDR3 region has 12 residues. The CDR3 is CASSLGHLGYTF. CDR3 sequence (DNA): TGTGCCAGCAGTTTAGGGCACCTTGGCTACACCTTC.

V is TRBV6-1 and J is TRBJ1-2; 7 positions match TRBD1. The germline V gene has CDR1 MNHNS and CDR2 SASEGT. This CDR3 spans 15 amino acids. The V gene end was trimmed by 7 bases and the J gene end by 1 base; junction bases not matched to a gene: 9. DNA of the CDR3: TGTGCCAGCACTCTGGACAGGACCCATAACTATGGCTACACCTTC. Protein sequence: CASTLDRTHNYGYTF.

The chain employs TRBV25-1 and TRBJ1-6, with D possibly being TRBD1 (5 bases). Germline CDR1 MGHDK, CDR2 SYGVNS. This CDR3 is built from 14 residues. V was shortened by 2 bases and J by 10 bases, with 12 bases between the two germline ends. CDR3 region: CASSEPTVPSPLHF. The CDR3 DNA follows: TGTGCCAGCAGTGAACCGACAGTACCCTCACCCCTCCACTTT. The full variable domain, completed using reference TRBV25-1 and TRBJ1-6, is EADIYQTPRYLVIGTGKKITLECSQTMGHDKMYWYQQDPGMELHLIHYSYGVNSTEKGDLSSESTVSRIRTEHFPLTLESARPSHTSQYLCASSEPTVPSPLHFGNGTRLTVT.

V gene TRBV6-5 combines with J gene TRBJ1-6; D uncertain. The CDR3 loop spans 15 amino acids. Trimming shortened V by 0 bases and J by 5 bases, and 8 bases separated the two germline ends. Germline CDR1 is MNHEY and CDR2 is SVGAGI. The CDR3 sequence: CASSYSSGDNSPLHF. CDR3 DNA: TGTGCCAGCAGTTACTCCTCAGGTGATAATTCACCCCTCCACTTT.

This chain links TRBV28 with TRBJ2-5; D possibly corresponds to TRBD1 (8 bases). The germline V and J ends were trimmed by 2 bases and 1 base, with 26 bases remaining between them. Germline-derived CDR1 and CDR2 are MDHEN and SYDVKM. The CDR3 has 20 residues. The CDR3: CASSLITGQGGFSGQETQYF. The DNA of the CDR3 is TGTGCCAGCAGTTTAATAACCGGACAGGGAGGGTTCAGCGGCCAAGAGACCCAGTACTTC.

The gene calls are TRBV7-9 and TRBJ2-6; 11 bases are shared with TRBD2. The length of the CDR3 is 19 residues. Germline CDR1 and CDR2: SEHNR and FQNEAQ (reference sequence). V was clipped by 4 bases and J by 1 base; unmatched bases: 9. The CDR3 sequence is CASSSGWGLAESGANVLTF. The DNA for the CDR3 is TGTGCCAGCAGCTCGGGCTGGGGACTAGCGGAATCTGGGGCCAACGTCCTGACTTTC.

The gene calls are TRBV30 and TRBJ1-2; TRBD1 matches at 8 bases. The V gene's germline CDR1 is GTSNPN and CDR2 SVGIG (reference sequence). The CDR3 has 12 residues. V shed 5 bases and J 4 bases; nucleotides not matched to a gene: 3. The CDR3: CAWLQGVYGYTF. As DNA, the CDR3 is TGTGCCTGGTTACAGGGGGTCTATGGCTACACCTTC.

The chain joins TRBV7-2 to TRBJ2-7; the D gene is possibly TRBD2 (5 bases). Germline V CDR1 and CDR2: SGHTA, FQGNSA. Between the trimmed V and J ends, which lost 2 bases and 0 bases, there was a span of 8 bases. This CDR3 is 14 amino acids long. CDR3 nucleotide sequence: TGTGCCAGCAGCTTAAGGCGGGCCTCCTACGAGCAGTACTTC. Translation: CASSLRRASYEQYF. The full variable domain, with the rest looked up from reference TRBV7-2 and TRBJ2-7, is GAGVSQSPSNKVTEKGKDVELRCDPISGHTALYWYRQSLGQGLEFLIYFQGNSAPDKSGLPSDRFSAERTGGSVSTLTIQRTQQEDSAVYLCASSLRRASYEQYFGPGTRLTVT.

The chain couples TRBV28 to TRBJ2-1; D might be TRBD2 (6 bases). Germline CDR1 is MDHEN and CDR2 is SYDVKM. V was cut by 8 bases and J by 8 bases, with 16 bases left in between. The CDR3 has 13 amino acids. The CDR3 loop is CASVRPGEDEQFF. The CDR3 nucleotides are TGTGCCAGCGTGAGACCGGGAGAAGATGAGCAGTTCTTC.

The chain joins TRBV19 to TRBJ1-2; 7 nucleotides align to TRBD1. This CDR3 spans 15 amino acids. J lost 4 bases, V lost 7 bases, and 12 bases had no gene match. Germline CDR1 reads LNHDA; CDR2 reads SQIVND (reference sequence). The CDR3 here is CASINRGQAVYGYTF. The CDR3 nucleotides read TGTGCCAGTATCAACCGAGGACAGGCGGTCTATGGCTACACCTTC.

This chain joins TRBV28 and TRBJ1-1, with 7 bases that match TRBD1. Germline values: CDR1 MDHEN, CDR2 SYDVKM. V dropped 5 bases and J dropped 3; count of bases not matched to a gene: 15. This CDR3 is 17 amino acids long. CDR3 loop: CASSIDPWQGGYTEAFF. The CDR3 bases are TGTGCCAGCAGTATCGATCCGTGGCAGGGGGGTTACACTGAAGCTTTCTTT.

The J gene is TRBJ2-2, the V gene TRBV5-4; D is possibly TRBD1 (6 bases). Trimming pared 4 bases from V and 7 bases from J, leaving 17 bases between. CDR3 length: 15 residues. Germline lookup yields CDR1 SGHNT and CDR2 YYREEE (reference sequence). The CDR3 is CASSRNRAQGGELFF. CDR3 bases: TGTGCCAGCAGCCGAAACAGGGCGCAGGGCGGGGAGCTGTTTTTT.

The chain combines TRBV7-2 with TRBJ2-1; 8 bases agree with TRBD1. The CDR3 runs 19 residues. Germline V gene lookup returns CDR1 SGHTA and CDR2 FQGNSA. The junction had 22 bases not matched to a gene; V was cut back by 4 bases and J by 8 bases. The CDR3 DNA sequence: TGTGCCAGCAGCTCCTCCACCCAAACGCGGACAGGGAAGATTGATGAGCAGTTCTTC. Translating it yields CASSSSTQTRTGKIDEQFF.

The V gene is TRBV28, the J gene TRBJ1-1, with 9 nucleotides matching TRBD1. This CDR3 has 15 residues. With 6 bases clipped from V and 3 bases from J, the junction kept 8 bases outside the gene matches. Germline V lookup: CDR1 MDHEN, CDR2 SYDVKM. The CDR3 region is CASRPGQGGYTEAFF. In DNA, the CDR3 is TGTGCCAGCAGGCCGGGACAGGGAGGTTACACTGAAGCTTTCTTT.

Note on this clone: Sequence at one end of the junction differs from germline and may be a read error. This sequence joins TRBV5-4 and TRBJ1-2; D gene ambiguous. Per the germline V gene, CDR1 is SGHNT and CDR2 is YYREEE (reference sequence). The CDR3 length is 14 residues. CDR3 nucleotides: TGTGTCAGCAGCCCTCCGGGAGCGGTTCATGGCTACACCTTC. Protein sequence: CVSSPPGAVHGYTF.

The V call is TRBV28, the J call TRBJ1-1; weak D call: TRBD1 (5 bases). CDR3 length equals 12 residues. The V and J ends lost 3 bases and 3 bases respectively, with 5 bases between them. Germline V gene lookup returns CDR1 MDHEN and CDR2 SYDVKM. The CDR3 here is CASSLGHTEAFF. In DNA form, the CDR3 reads TGTGCCAGCAGTTTGGGGCACACTGAAGCTTTCTTT.

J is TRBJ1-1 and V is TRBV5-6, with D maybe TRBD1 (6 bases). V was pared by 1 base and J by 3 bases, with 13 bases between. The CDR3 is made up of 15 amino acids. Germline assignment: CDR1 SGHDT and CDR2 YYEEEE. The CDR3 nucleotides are TGTGCCAGCAGCTTGTTTCCAGGGGTAGACACTGAAGCTTTCTTT. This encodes CASSLFPGVDTEAFF. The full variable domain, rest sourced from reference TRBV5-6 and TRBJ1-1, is DAGVTQSPTHLIKTRGQQVTLRCSPKSGHDTVSWYQQALGQGPQFIFQYYEEEERQRGNFPDRFSGHQFPNYSSELNVNALLLGDSALYLCASSLFPGVDTEAFFGQGTRLTVV.

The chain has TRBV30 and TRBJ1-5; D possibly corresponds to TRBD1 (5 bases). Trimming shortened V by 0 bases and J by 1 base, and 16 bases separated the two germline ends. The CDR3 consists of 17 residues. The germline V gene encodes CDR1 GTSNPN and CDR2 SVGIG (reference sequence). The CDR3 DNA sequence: TGTGCCTGGAGTGTCGGAGGGGCTGAGAGGAGCAATCAGCCCCAGCATTTT. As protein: CAWSVGGAERSNQPQHF.

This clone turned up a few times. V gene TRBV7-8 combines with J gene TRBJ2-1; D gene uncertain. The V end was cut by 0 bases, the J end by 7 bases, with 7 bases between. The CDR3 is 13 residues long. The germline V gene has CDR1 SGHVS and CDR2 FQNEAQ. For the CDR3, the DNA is TGTGCCAGCAGCTTAGCGACTTCTAATGAGCAGTTCTTC. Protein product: CASSLATSNEQFF. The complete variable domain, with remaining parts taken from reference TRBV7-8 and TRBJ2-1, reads GAGVSQSPRYKVAKRGQDVALRCDPISGHVSLFWYQQALGQGPEFLTYFQNEAQLDKSGLPSDRFFAERPEGSVSTLKIQRTQQEDSAVYLCASSLATSNEQFFGPGTRLTVL.